The following is a T cell receptor beta chain sequence with its context. These data come from a study of blood T cell repertoires in COVID-19. Profiled with immunoSEQ multiplex PCR; TCRdb holds only in-frame clones, not every one. Among 100,000 to 120,000 clones listed, 65% to 90% were seen once. The ends lost 5 bases at V and 0 bases at J; junction bases unmatched: 6. The CDR3 length is 16 residues. From germline, CDR1 is SGHTA and CDR2 FQGNSA. The chain combines TRBV7-2 with TRBJ2-3, with 9 bases identical to TRBD2. The sequence was obtained from a man in his forties or fifties with acute or convalescent COVID-19. The sample taken for sequencing was peripheral blood. The CDR3 spells CASSPGLARSTDTQYF. DNA of the CDR3: TGTGCCAGCAGCCCGGGACTAGCCAGGAGCACAGATACGCAGTATTTT. Full variable domain (outside the CDR3, taken from reference TRBV7-2 and TRBJ2-3): GAGVSQSPSNKVTEKGKDVELRCDPISGHTALYWYRQSLGQGLEFLIYFQGNSAPDKSGLPSDRFSAERTGGSVSTLTIQRTQQEDSAVYLCASSPGLARSTDTQYFGPGTRLTVL.